This TCR beta chain originates from a study of early T cells in non-severe SARS-CoV-2 infection. Concerning this clonotype itself: Its specificity is unknown.

V was pared by 5 bases and J by 4 bases, with 6 bases of the junction left unmatched. Germline CDR1 DFQATT, CDR2 SNEGSKA (reference sequence). CDR3 length equals 13 residues. TCRdb reanalysed the 5' RACE reads using MiXCR and keeps one entry per CDR3 protein. The sample holds 25,000 to 30,000 distinct CDR3 sequences, over 5% seen once. Whole-study results and caveats: The VDJdb matching leaned toward anti-spike CD8 responses and overlooked private and CD4 specificities.

The chain combines TRBV20-1 with TRBJ1-2; 8 bases are a match to TRBD1. The sample comprised whole blood. The sequence was obtained from an adult who was a healthcare worker with PCR-confirmed SARS-CoV-2 infection or an uninfected control (not recorded which). As DNA, the CDR3 is TGCAGTGCTCCCCGGACAGGGCGCTATGGCTACACCTTC. As protein: CSAPRTGRYGYTF.